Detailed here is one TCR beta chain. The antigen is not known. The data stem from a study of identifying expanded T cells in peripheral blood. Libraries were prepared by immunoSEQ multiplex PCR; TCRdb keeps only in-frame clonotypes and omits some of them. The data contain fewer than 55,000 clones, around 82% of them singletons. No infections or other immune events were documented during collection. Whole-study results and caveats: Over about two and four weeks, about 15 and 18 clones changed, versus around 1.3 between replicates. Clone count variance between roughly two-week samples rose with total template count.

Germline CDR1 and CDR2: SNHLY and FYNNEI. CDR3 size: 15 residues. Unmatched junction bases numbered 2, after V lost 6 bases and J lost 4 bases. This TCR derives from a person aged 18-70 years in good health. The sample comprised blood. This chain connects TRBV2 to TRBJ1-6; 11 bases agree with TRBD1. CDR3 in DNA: TGTGCCAGCAGAGGACAGGGGGCATATAATTCACCCCTCCACTTT. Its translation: CASRGQGAYNSPLHF.